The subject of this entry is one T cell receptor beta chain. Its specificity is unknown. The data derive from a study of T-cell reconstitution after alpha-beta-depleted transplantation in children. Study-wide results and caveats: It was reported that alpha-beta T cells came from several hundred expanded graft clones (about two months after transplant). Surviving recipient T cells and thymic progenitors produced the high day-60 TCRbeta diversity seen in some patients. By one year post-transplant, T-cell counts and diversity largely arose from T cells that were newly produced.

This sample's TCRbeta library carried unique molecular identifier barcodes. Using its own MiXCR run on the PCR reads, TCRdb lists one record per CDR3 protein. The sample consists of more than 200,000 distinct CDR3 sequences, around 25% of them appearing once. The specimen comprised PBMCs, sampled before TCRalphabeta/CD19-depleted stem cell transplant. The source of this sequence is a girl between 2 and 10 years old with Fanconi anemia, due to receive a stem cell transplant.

The CDR3 coding sequence is TGCAGTGCTAGAGATAGAAGGGAGGCGGCGGGCTACACCTTC. It codes for CSARDRREAAGYTF. V and J are TRBV20-1 and TRBJ1-2; D gene unclear. Germline V CDR1 and CDR2: DFQATT, SNEGSKA (reference sequence). The V and J ends lost 0 bases and 8 bases respectively, with 16 bases between them. The CDR3 has 14 residues.